Listed below are T cell receptor beta chains from one sample, sequenced in a study of cytotoxic CD8 clonotypes in ibrutinib-treated CLL. Using immunoSEQ multiplex PCR, the repertoire was profiled, and TCRdb retains in-frame clones only, with some absent. The sample includes about 140,000 clones, around 80% of them seen just once. The material was PBMCs, obtained after 36 months of ibrutinib treatment. These receptors were collected from a human donor with chronic lymphocytic leukemia. Each CDR3 is given with its conserved first and last residue. Fields, in order: V gene, clone size, D gene, J gene, CDR3 protein, CDR3 DNA. The D gene is left open where the match is weak. Size is stated for part of the rows, as once, few or many counts, or as a class when the clone is expanded.

V: TRBV5-6
size: once
D: NA
J: TRBJ2-7
CDR3: CASSLGVARPSEQYF
DNA: TGTGCCAGCAGCTTGGGTGTCGCTAGGCCCTCCGAGCAGTACTTC

V: TRBV6-5
size: NA
D: NA
J: TRBJ2-7
CDR3: CAMWPISYEQYF
DNA: TGTGCCATGTGGCCGATCTCCTACGAGCAGTACTTC

V: TRBV5-4
size: once
D: TRBD2
J: TRBJ2-1
CDR3: CASRKLAGAYNEQFF
DNA: TGTGCCAGCAGGAAACTAGCGGGGGCCTACAATGAGCAGTTCTTC

V: TRBV6-1
size: few
D: NA
J: TRBJ2-5
CDR3: CASSVRRGWETQYF
DNA: TGTGCCAGCAGTGTTCGCAGGGGCTGGGAGACCCAGTACTTC

V: TRBV4-1
size: NA
D: NA
J: TRBJ2-6
CDR3: CASSLGGGGANVLTF
DNA: TGCGCCAGCAGCCTCGGGGGCGGAGGGGCCAACGTCCTGACTTTC

V: TRBV13
size: NA
D: NA
J: TRBJ1-2
CDR3: CASSYGTHSTNYGYTF
DNA: TGTGCCAGCAGCTACGGGACACATTCAACTAACTATGGCTACACCTTC

V: TRBV30
size: NA
D: NA
J: TRBJ2-3
CDR3: CAWSSGFGTDTQYF
DNA: TGTGCCTGGAGTAGCGGATTTGGCACAGATACGCAGTATTTT

V: TRBV11-2
size: NA
D: TRBD2
J: TRBJ2-7
CDR3: CASSSGLAGIYEQYF
DNA: TGTGCCAGCAGCTCCGGACTAGCGGGGATTTACGAGCAGTACTTC

V: TRBV5-1
size: NA
D: NA
J: TRBJ2-3
CDR3: CASSLAGTDTQYF
DNA: TGCGCCAGCAGCTTGGCCGGGACAGATACGCAGTATTTT

V: TRBV2
size: NA
D: NA
J: TRBJ1-5
CDR3: CASSDLRNQPQHF
DNA: TGTGCCAGCAGTGACTTGCGCAATCAGCCCCAGCATTTT

V: TRBV11-3
size: few
D: TRBD1
J: TRBJ1-5
CDR3: CASSPTDRAQPQHF
DNA: TGTGCCAGCAGCCCAACAGACAGGGCTCAGCCCCAGCATTTT

V: TRBV27
size: NA
D: NA
J: TRBJ1-2
CDR3: CASSSTQITANYGYTF
DNA: TGTGCCAGCAGTTCCACCCAGATAACAGCTAACTATGGCTACACCTTC

V: TRBV18
size: NA
D: NA
J: TRBJ1-6
CDR3: CASSSTVNSPLHF
DNA: TGTGCCAGCTCATCTACGGTAAATTCACCCCTCCACTTT

V: TRBV6-5
size: NA
D: TRBD1
J: TRBJ2-7
CDR3: CASSYSSRGFTYEQYF
DNA: TGTGCCAGCAGTTACTCGAGCAGGGGGTTCACCTACGAGCAGTACTTC

V: TRBV4-1
size: NA
D: NA
J: TRBJ1-2
CDR3: CASSPIGPANYGYTF
DNA: TGCGCCAGCAGCCCCATAGGTCCAGCTAACTATGGCTACACCTTC

V: TRBV6-6
size: NA
D: NA
J: TRBJ2-3
CDR3: CASSYSLDTQYF
DNA: TGTGCCAGCAGTTACTCGTTAGATACGCAGTATTTT

V: TRBV5-5
size: NA
D: NA
J: TRBJ1-1
CDR3: CASSLQALTEAFF
DNA: TGTGCCAGCAGCTTGCAGGCGTTGACTGAAGCTTTCTTT

V: TRBV2
size: NA
D: TRBD2
J: TRBJ2-1
CDR3: CASTRAGGVEQFF
DNA: TGTGCCAGCACGCGAGCGGGAGGGGTTGAGCAGTTCTTC

V: TRBV10-3
size: NA
D: NA
J: TRBJ2-7
CDR3: CAISPAGVVHEQYF
DNA: TGTGCCATCAGTCCTGCAGGGGTCGTGCACGAGCAGTACTTC

V: TRBV2
size: NA
D: TRBD2
J: TRBJ2-7
CDR3: CASTRGKGQFYEQYF
DNA: TGTGCCAGCACGCGGGGGAAAGGCCAATTCTACGAGCAGTACTTC

V: TRBV7-9
size: NA
D: NA
J: TRBJ2-1
CDR3: CASSLSLASSYNEQFF
DNA: TGTGCCAGCAGCTTAAGTTTAGCGAGCTCCTACAATGAGCAGTTCTTC

V: TRBV6-1
size: NA
D: NA
J: TRBJ2-7
CDR3: CASSGLDAYEQYF
DNA: TGTGCCAGCAGTGGTCTAGATGCCTACGAGCAGTACTTC

V: TRBV30
size: NA
D: NA
J: TRBJ1-3
CDR3: CAWSAPVGRVMVSGNTIYF
DNA: TGTGCCTGGAGTGCCCCCGTGGGACGGGTAATGGTATCTGGAAACACCATATATTTT

V: TRBV2
size: NA
D: NA
J: TRBJ2-7
CDR3: CASSDIRGLYEQYF
DNA: TGTGCCAGCAGTGACATTCGGGGACTCTACGAGCAGTACTTC

V: TRBV28
size: NA
D: NA
J: TRBJ1-3
CDR3: CASSLGAGTLAGNTIYF
DNA: TGTGCCAGCAGTTTGGGGGCAGGTACCTTGGCTGGAAACACCATATATTTT

V: TRBV6-4
size: NA
D: NA
J: TRBJ1-1
CDR3: CASSDQMNTEAFF
DNA: TGTGCCAGCAGTGACCAGATGAACACTGAAGCTTTCTTT